This T cell receptor beta chain was retrieved from a study of blood T cell repertoires in COVID-19. Study summary: COVID-19 samples from acute and convalescent phases originated in the United States, Italy and Spain. In each case, the material was cDNA or gDNA derived from T cells, B-cell-depleted T cells, or PBMCs.

Those enrolled in Seattle joined during active infection and were followed longitudinally afterward. Original processing notes: Reference gene primer amplification yielded estimated nucleated cell counts. Some clones are missing from TCRdb's copy, which holds only in-frame ones; the method was immunoSEQ multiplex PCR. V and J calls and clone size come straight from that table; D and trimming were deduced from the DNA. The sample has about 160,000 clones, 87% seen once; the top ten hold 10% to 13%. The CDR3 contains 14 residues. CDR1 MNHEY and CDR2 SVGEGT come from the germline V gene. The V end lost 5 bases, the J end lost 7 bases, and 18 bases lay between the germline ends.

The V and J genes are TRBV6-2 or TRBV6-3 and TRBJ2-7, with a possible D match to TRBD2 (6 bases). The clonotype comes from a woman in her seventies with COVID-19, enrolled during active disease. The material sequenced was peripheral blood. The CDR3 sequence: CASSPGVEGREQYF. CDR3 in DNA: TGTGCCAGCAGTCCGGGAGTAGAGGGGCGGGAGCAGTACTTC.